This record covers a single TCR beta chain. These data originate in a study of T cell changes during pregnancy in multiple sclerosis. J lost 0 bases, V lost 6 bases, and 11 bases had no gene match. This CDR3 has 18 residues. The V gene's germline CDR1 is SGHTA and CDR2 FQGNSA. Sequencing was performed with immunoSEQ multiplex PCR; in TCRdb, only in-frame clones are kept and a portion is missing. This table holds 30,000 to 45,000 clones, over 90% found once. The receptor comes from a female donor in good health, enrolled as a control in a pregnancy study. The V gene is TRBV7-2, the J gene TRBJ2-6; 7 bases match TRBD2. Material: CD4+ T cells from peripheral blood mononuclear cells, obtained in the third trimester of pregnancy. The CDR3 loop is CASSSGLVTDSGANVLTF. CDR3 nucleotides: TGTGCCAGCAGTTCTGGACTAGTTACTGACTCTGGGGCCAACGTCCTGACTTTC.